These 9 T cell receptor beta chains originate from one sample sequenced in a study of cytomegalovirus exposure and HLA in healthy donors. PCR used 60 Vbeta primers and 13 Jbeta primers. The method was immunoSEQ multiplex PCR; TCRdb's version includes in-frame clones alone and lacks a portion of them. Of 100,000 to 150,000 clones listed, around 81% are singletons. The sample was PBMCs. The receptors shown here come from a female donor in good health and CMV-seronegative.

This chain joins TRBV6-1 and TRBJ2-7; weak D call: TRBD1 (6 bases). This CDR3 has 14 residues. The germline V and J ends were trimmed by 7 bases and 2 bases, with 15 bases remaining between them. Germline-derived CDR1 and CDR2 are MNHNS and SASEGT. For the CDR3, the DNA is TGTGCCAGCATGTACAGGGACCAAGCCTACGAGCAGTACTTC. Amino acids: CASMYRDQAYEQYF.

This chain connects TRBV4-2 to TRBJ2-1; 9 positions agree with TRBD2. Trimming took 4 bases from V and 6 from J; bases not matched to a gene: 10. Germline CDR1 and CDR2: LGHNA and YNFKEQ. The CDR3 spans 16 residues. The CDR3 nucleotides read TGTGCCAGCAGCCGATTAGCGGGAGCTGGGGGCAATGAGCAGTTCTTC. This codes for CASSRLAGAGGNEQFF.

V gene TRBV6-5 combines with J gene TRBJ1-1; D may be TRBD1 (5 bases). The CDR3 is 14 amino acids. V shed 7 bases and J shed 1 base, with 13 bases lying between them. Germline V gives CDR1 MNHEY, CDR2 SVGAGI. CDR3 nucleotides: TGTGCCAGCAAACCCGACAGCTGGAACACTGAAGCTTTCTTT. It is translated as CASKPDSWNTEAFF.

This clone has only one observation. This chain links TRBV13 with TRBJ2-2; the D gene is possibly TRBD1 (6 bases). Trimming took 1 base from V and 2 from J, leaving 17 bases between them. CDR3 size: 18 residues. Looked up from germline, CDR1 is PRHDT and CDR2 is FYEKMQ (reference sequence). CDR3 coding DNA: TGTGCCAGCAGCTTAGATCCCTTTCTGACAGGAAACACCGGGGAGCTGTTTTTT. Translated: CASSLDPFLTGNTGELFF.

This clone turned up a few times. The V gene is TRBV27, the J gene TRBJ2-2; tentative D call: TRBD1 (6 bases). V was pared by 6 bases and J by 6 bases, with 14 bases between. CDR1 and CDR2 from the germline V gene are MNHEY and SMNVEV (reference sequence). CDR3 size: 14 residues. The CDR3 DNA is TGTGCCAGCAGAAGAAGGACAGATCCCGGGGAGCTGTTTTTT. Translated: CASRRRTDPGELFF.

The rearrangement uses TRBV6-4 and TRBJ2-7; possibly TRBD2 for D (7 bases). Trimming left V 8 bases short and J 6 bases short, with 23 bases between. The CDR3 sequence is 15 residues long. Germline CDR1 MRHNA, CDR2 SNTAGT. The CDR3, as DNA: TGTGCCAGCGGGGCGGGGGCAACATCCTCCCGCGAGCAGTACTTC. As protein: CASGAGATSSREQYF.

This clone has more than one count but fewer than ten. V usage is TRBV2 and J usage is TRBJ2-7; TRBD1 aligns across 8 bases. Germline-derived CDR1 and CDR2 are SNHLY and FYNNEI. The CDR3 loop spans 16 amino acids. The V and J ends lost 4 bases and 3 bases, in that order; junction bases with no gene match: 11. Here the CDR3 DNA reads TGTGCCAGCAGTGTCATCCCCGGGACAGGCCTCTACGAGCAGTACTTC. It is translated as CASSVIPGTGLYEQYF.

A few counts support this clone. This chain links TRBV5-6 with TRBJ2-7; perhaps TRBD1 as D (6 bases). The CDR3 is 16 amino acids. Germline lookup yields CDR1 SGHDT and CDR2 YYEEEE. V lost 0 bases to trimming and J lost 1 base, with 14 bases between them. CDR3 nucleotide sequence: TGTGCCAGCAGCTTGGCCGATGGGGGCATTTCCTACGAGCAGTACTTC. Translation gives CASSLADGGISYEQYF.

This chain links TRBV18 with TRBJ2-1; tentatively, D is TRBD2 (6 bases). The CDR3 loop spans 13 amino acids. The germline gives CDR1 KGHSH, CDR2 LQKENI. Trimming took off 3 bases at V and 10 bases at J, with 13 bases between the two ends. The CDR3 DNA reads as TGTGCCAGCTCACCCAAGGGGAGGATGGAGCAGTTCTTC. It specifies CASSPKGRMEQFF.